The 17 T cell receptor beta chains below were found in one sample sequenced in a study of a mutant IDH1 vaccine in newly diagnosed glioma. Time point here: week 35, safety follow-up. What each vaccine dose contained was 300 ug of mutant IDH1 20-mer peptide, accompanied by topical imiquimod. Repertoires were generated with immunoSEQ multiplex PCR, while TCRdb's copy carries only in-frame clones and drops some. The sample has tens of thousands of clones, around 89% seen once. Their antigens are not known. The sequencing used PBMCs, collected from a glioma patient whose treatment included an IDH1 peptide vaccine. These receptor sequences come from a man in his forties or fifties with glioma.

The chain is built from TRBV27 and TRBJ2-1; D is unresolved. This CDR3 is built from 15 residues. Germline loops: CDR1 MNHEY, CDR2 SMNVEV (reference sequence). V was pared by 0 bases and J by 0 bases, with 6 bases between. The chain's CDR3 is CASSLSSNSYNEQFF. The CDR3 DNA reads TGTGCCAGCAGTTTATCAAGTAACTCCTACAATGAGCAGTTCTTC.

The V and J genes are TRBV28 and TRBJ1-4; D gene ambiguous. The CDR3 runs 14 residues. In germline, CDR1 is MDHEN, CDR2 SYDVKM. V dropped 6 bases and J dropped 4 bases, with 12 bases sitting between them. CDR3 coding DNA: TGTGCCAGCAGAACCGACGGCATTAATGAAAAACTGTTTTTT. Translation gives CASRTDGINEKLFF.

This clone was seen only a few times. The chain carries TRBV5-1 and TRBJ1-1, with D unclear. Germline loops: CDR1 SGHRS, CDR2 YFSETQ. CDR3 length equals 15 residues. Trimming left V 0 bases short and J 1 base short, with 10 bases between. The CDR3 here is CASSLESMGNTEAFF. The CDR3 DNA reads as TGCGCCAGCAGCTTGGAGTCAATGGGGAACACTGAAGCTTTCTTT.

The CDR3 spells CASSLDSRGREQYF. DNA of the CDR3: TGTGCCAGCAGCTTAGATTCCAGGGGGCGCGAGCAGTACTTC. This chain connects TRBV11-3 to TRBJ2-7, with 8 bases identical to TRBD1. CDR1 SGHNT and CDR2 YENEEA come from the germline V gene. The CDR3 length is 14 residues. V lost 0 bases to trimming and J lost 6 bases; unmatched junction nucleotides: 4.

The rearrangement joins TRBV10-2 to TRBJ2-3; 9 bases map to TRBD2. CDR1 and CDR2 from the germline V gene are WSHSY and SAAADI. The CDR3 spans 17 residues. V gave up 1 base and J gave up 6 bases; unmatched junction bases: 11. CDR3 nucleotides: TGCGCCAGCAGTGAGTTTTGGAGCGGGGGGCCTGGGGATACGCAGTATTTT. It yields the protein CASSEFWSGGPGDTQYF.

V usage is TRBV28 and J usage is TRBJ1-5; D possibly corresponds to TRBD1 (5 bases). This CDR3 contains 16 residues. V dropped 2 bases and J dropped 4 bases, with 15 bases sitting between them. CDR1 is MDHEN and CDR2 is SYDVKM in the germline V gene. The CDR3: CASSLLSQGGNQPQHF. CDR3 DNA sequence: TGTGCCAGCAGTTTACTTTCCCAGGGAGGAAATCAGCCCCAGCATTTT.

The genes are TRBV5-1 and TRBJ2-7, with 7 bases lining up with TRBD1. J gave up 0 bases and V 3 bases, and 9 bases lay outside the gene matches. Germline lookup yields CDR1 SGHRS and CDR2 YFSETQ. The CDR3 consists of 16 residues. The CDR3 region has the DNA TGCGCCAGCAGCTCCCCGGGACAGACGAGCTCCTACGAGCAGTACTTC. Translation: CASSSPGQTSSYEQYF.

This clone appeared once. The chain uses TRBV19 and TRBJ1-1, with D possibly TRBD1 on 6 matching bases. The V gene's germline CDR1 is LNHDA and CDR2 SQIVND (reference sequence). V was clipped by 5 bases and J by 0 bases, with 10 bases between them. The CDR3 loop spans 14 amino acids. In DNA form, the CDR3 reads TGTGCCAGTAGTCAAGGACAGATGAACACTGAAGCTTTCTTT. This sequence encodes CASSQGQMNTEAFF. Drawing the rest from reference TRBV19 and TRBJ1-1, the complete variable domain is DGGITQSPKYLFRKEGQNVTLSCEQNLNHDAMYWYRQDPGQGLRLIYYSQIVNDFQKGDIAEGYSVSREKKESFPLTVTSAQKNPTAFYLCASSQGQMNTEAFFGQGTRLTVV.

This chain uses TRBV6-1 with TRBJ2-5, with TRBD2 identical over 10 bases. After removal of 4 bases from V and 5 bases from J, the junction contained 10 bases not matched to a gene. The CDR3 is 16 amino acids. Germline V gene lookup returns CDR1 MNHNS and CDR2 SASEGT. CDR3 DNA sequence: TGTGCCAGCAGTGGTAGGCTAGCGGGGGTCCAGGAGACCCAGTACTTC. Translated, it gives CASSGRLAGVQETQYF.

The chain carries TRBV2 and TRBJ2-5; TRBD1 agrees at 9 bases. Germline lookup yields CDR1 SNHLY and CDR2 FYNNEI. V shed 6 bases and J 5 bases; nucleotides not matched to a gene: 7. This CDR3 is 14 amino acids long. The CDR3 DNA sequence: TGTGCCAGCAGGGTACAGGGGGCACTGGAGACCCAGTACTTC. This codes for CASRVQGALETQYF.

CDR3 in amino acids: CASSLGGTYGAKNIQYF. The CDR3 nucleotides read TGTGCCAGCAGCTTGGGGGGCACTTATGGGGCCAAAAACATTCAGTACTTC. The chain has TRBV5-6 and TRBJ2-4, with D possibly being TRBD1 (5 bases). Germline V gives CDR1 SGHDT, CDR2 YYEEEE. CDR3 length: 17 amino acids. Trimming cost V 0 bases and J 1 base, with 14 bases left between them.

The chain couples TRBV5-6 to TRBJ2-2; a weak D match, TRBD2 (6 bases). Germline CDR1 reads SGHDT; CDR2 reads YYEEEE. V was trimmed by 1 base and J by 2 bases, leaving 9 bases between them. The CDR3 runs to 15 residues. CDR3 loop: CASSLREINTGELFF. The DNA for the CDR3 is TGTGCCAGCAGCTTGCGGGAGATTAACACCGGGGAGCTGTTTTTT.

This clone turned up a few times. The chain combines TRBV29-1 with TRBJ2-1; D possibly corresponds to TRBD2 (5 bases). Germline V lookup: CDR1 SQVTM, CDR2 ANQGSEA. The CDR3 totals 11 residues. Trimming pared 7 bases from V and 4 bases from J, leaving 8 bases between. The CDR3 region has the DNA TGCAGCGATAGGGAGTACAATGAGCAGTTCTTC. It is translated as CSDREYNEQFF.

This chain connects TRBV29-1 to TRBJ1-2; TRBD1 is a possible D gene (5 bases). The CDR3 is 13 residues long. The germline V gene has CDR1 SQVTM and CDR2 ANQGSEA. V shed 3 bases and J shed 5 bases, with 13 bases lying between them. CDR3 coding DNA: TGCAGCGTTGAGATGGGGACGGCTTATGGCTACACCTTC. This translates into CSVEMGTAYGYTF. Variable domain in full (rest from reference TRBV29-1 and TRBJ1-2): SAVISQKPSRDICQRGTSLTIQCQVDSQVTMMFWYRQQPGQSLTLIATANQGSEATYESGFVIDKFPISRPNLTFSTLTVSNMSPEDSSIYLCSVEMGTAYGYTFGSGTRLTVV.

The rearrangement joins TRBV5-1 to TRBJ1-1; D remains unclear. CDR3 length: 14 residues. V shed 1 base and J shed 1 base, with 8 bases lying between them. Germline assignment: CDR1 SGHRS and CDR2 YFSETQ. CDR3 loop: CASSLTATNTEAFF. In DNA, the CDR3 is TGCGCCAGCAGCTTGACGGCTACGAACACTGAAGCTTTCTTT.

This clone was seen once. V gene TRBV28 combines with J gene TRBJ2-2; no definite D call. Germline values: CDR1 MDHEN, CDR2 SYDVKM. The length of the CDR3 is 16 residues. V lost 2 bases and J 0 bases, leaving 10 bases between the germline ends. In nucleotides, the CDR3 is TGTGCCAGCAGTTTAGGACCCCATTCGAACACCGGGGAGCTGTTTTTT. Translated, it gives CASSLGPHSNTGELFF.

The chain carries TRBV19 and TRBJ1-3; D might be TRBD1 (5 bases). V lost 6 bases, J lost 0 bases, and 9 bases lay in between. The CDR3 is 14 amino acids. Per the germline V gene, CDR1 is LNHDA and CDR2 is SQIVND (reference sequence). The CDR3 loop is CASSKQGSGNTIYF. The CDR3 DNA sequence: TGTGCCAGTAGCAAGCAGGGCTCTGGAAACACCATATATTTT.